This TCR beta chain was obtained from a study of CD8+ T cells in alopecia areata. In each case, RNA was isolated and then reverse transcribed into cDNA as the sequencing template. Measured with immunoSEQ multiplex PCR; TCRdb has only the in-frame clones, and not every one. The sample consists of about 130,000 clones, 58% of them appearing once. T lymphocytes (CD4+ and CD8+) were sorted from PBMCs. As regards this clone: Its specificity is not known.

Study results and caveats: The study found TCR sharing across patients less clear than in mice, possibly for HLA reasons.

The sequences come from CD4+ T cells sorted from blood, collected at week 0. The receptor was derived from a human donor with alopecia areata.

In DNA, the CDR3 is TGTGCTAGTGGTTTGACAGGGGACACTGAAGCTTTCTTT. This gives the protein CASGLTGDTEAFF. The chain has TRBV12-5 and TRBJ1-1; TRBD1 matches 7 bases. This CDR3 comprises 13 residues. V dropped 2 bases and J dropped 3; count of bases not matched to a gene: 0. CDR1 and CDR2 from the germline V gene are LGHNT and FRNRAP.